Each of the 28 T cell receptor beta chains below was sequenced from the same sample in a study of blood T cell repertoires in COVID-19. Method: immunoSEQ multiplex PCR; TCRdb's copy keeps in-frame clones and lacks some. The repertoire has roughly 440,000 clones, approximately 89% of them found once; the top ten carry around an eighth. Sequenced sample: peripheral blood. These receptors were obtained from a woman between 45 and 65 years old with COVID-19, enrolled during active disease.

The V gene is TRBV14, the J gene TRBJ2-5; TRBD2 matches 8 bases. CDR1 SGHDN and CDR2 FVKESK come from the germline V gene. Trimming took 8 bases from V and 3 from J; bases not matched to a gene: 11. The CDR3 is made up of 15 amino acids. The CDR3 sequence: CASARRRGGKETQYF. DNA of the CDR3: TGTGCCAGCGCTCGACGCCGGGGGGGAAAAGAGACCCAGTACTTC.

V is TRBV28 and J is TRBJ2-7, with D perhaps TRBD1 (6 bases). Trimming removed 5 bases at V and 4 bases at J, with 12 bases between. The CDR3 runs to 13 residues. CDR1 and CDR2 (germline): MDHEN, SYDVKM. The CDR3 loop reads CASSAGTLYEQYF. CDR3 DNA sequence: TGTGCCAGCAGTGCCGGGACACTATACGAGCAGTACTTC.

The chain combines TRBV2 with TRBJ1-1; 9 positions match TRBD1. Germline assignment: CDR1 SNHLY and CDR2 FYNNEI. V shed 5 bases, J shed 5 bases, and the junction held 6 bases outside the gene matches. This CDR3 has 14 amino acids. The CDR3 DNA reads TGTGCCAGCAGTCTACAGGGGGCAGGGACTGAAGCTTTCTTT. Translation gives CASSLQGAGTEAFF.

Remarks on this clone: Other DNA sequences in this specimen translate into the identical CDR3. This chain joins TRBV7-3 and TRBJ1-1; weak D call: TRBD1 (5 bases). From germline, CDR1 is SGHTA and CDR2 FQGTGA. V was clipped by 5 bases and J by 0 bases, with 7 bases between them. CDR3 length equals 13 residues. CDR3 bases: TGTGCCAGCAGCAGACAGTTGAACACTGAAGCTTTCTTT. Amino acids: CASSRQLNTEAFF.

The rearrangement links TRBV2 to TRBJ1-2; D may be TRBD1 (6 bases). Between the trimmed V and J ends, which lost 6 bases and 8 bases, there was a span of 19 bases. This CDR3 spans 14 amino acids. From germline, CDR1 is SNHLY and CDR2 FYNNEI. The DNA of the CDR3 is TGTGCCAGCAGGCAAGATACAGGGTATCGGGGCTACACCTTC. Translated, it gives CASRQDTGYRGYTF.

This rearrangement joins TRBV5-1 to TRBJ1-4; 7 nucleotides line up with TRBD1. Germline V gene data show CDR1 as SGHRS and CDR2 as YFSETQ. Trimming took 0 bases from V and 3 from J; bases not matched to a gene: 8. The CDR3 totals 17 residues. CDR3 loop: CASSLVPTGAANEKLFF. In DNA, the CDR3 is TGCGCCAGCAGCTTGGTGCCTACAGGGGCTGCTAATGAAAAACTGTTTTTT.

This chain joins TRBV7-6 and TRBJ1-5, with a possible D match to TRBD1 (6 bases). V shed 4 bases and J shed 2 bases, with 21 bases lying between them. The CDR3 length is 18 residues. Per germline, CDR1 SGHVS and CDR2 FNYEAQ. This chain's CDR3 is CASSSLNRDTRCNQPQHF. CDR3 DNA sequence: TGTGCCAGCAGCTCCTTAAATCGGGACACCCGGTGCAATCAGCCCCAGCATTTT.

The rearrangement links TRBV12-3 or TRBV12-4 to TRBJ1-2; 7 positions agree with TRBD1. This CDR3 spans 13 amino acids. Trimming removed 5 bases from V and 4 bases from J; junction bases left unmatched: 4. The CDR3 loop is CASSPGGFYGYTF. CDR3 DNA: TGTGCCAGCAGTCCAGGGGGTTTCTATGGCTACACCTTC.

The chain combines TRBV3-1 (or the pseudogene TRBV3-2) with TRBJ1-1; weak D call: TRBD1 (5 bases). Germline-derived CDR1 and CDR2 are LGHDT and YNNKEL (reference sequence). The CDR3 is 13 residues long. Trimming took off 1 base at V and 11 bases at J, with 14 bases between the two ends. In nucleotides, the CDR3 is TGTGCCAGCAGCCAAGCGGGGGTTGGGGCGGCTTTCTTT. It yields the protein CASSQAGVGAAFF.

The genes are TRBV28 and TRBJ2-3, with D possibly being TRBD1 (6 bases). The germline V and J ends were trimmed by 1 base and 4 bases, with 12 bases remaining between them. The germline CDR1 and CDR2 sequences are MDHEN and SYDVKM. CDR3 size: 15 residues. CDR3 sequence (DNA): TGTGCCAGCAGTTTATACAGGGTTGGCGCAGATACGCAGTATTTT. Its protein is CASSLYRVGADTQYF. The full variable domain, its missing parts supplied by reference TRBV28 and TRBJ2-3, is DVKVTQSSRYLVKRTGEKVFLECVQDMDHENMFWYRQDPGLGLRLIYFSYDVKMKEKGDIPEGYSVSREKKERFSLILESASTNQTSMYLCASSLYRVGADTQYFGPGTRLTVL.

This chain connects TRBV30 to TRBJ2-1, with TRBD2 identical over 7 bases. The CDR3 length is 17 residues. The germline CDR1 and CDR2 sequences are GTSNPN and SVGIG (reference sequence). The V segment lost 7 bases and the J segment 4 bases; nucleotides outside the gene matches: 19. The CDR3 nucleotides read TGTGCCTTAGTCTCCGGGACTACACCCTCGATTTACAATGAGCAGTTCTTC. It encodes CALVSGTTPSIYNEQFF.

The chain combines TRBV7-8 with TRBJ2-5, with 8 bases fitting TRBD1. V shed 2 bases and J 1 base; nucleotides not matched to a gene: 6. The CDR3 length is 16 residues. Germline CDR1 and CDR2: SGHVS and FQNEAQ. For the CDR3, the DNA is TGTGCCAGCAGCTTATCGGGCAGGGGGCCCCAAGAGACCCAGTACTTC. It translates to CASSLSGRGPQETQYF.

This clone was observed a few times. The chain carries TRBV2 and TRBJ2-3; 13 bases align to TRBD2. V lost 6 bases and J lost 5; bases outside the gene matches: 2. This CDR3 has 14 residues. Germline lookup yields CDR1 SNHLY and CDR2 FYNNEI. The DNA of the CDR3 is TGTGCCAGCAGACTAGCGGGGGGGCGAGATACGCAGTATTTT. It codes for CASRLAGGRDTQYF.

The chain's CDR3 is CASSTRGQGRLDEQYF. CDR3 coding DNA: TGTGCCAGCAGCACCAGAGGACAGGGGAGATTAGACGAGCAGTACTTC. The chain recombines TRBV5-5 with TRBJ2-7; 9 nucleotides align to TRBD1. Per the germline V gene, CDR1 is SGHKS and CDR2 is YYEKEE (reference sequence). With 4 bases clipped from V and 5 bases from J, the junction kept 13 bases outside the gene matches. The CDR3 loop spans 16 amino acids.

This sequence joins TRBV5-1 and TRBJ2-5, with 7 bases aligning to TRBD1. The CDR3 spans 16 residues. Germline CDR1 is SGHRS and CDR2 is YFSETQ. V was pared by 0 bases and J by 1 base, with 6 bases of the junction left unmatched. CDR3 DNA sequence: TGCGCCAGCAGCTTGGGGGGACACAGGGGCCAAGAGACCCAGTACTTC. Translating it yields CASSLGGHRGQETQYF. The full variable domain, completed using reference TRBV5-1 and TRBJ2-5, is KAGVTQTPRYLIKTRGQQVTLSCSPISGHRSVSWYQQTPGQGLQFLFEYFSETQRNKGNFPGRFSGRQFSNSRSEMNVSTLELGDSALYLCASSLGGHRGQETQYFGPGTRLLVL.

The CDR3 coding sequence is TGTGCCAGCACCCTACCCGGAGATCACTATGGCTACACCTTC. It encodes CASTLPGDHYGYTF. The chain has TRBV6-5 and TRBJ1-2, with D unclear. The V gene lost 7 bases and the J gene lost 3 bases, with 15 bases spanning the gap. There are 14 residues in the CDR3. Per the germline V gene, CDR1 is MNHEY and CDR2 is SVGAGI.

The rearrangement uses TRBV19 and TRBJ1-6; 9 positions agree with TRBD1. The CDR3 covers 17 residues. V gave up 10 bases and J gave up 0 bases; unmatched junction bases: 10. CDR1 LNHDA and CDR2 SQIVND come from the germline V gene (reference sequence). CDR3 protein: CATEPGTGSSYNSPLHF. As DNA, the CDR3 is TGTGCCACCGAGCCCGGGACAGGGAGCTCCTATAATTCACCCCTCCACTTT.

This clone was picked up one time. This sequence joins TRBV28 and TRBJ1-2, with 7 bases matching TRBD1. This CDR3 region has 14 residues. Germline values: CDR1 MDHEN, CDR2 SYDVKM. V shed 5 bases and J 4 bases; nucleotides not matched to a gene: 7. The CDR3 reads CASSPGTETYGYTF. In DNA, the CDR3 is TGTGCCAGCAGTCCCGGGACAGAAACCTATGGCTACACCTTC.

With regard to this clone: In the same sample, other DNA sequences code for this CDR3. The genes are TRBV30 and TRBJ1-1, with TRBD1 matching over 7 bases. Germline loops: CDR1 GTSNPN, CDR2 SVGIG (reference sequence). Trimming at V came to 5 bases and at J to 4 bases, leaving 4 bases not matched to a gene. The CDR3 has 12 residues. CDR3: CAWDRVGTEAFF. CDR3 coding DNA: TGTGCCTGGGACAGGGTTGGCACTGAAGCTTTCTTT.

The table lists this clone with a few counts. This CDR3 reads CASSLFQEAKNIQYF. Written as DNA, the CDR3 is TGTGCCAGCAGCTTATTTCAGGAAGCCAAAAACATTCAGTACTTC. V and J are TRBV7-9 and TRBJ2-4, with D uncertain. The CDR3 sequence is 15 residues long. Trimming cost V 2 bases and J 0 bases, with 8 bases left between them. Germline V gives CDR1 SEHNR, CDR2 FQNEAQ (reference sequence).

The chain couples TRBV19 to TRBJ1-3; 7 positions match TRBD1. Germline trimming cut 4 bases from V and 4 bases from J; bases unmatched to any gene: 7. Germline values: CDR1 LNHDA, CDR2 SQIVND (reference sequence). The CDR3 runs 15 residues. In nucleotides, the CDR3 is TGTGCCAGTAGTACGACAGGGTCGGAAGGAAACACCATATATTTT. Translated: CASSTTGSEGNTIYF.

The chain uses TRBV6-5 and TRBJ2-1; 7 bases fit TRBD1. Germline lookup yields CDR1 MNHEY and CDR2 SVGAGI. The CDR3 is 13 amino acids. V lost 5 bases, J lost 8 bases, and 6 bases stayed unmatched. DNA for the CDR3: TGTGCCAGCAGTCGACAGGGATTGGATGAGCAGTTCTTC. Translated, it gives CASSRQGLDEQFF.

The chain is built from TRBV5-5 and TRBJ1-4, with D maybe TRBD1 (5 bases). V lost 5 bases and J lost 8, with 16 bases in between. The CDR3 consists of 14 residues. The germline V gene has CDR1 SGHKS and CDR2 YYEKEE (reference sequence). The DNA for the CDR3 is TGTGCCAGCAGTCCGCAGGGCCTCCGGGAAAAACTGTTTTTT. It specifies CASSPQGLREKLFF.

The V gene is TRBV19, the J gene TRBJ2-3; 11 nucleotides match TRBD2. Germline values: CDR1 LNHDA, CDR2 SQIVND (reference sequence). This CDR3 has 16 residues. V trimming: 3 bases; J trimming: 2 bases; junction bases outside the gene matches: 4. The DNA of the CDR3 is TGTGCCAGTAGTATGACTAGCGGGGCTTTCACAGATACGCAGTATTTT. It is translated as CASSMTSGAFTDTQYF.

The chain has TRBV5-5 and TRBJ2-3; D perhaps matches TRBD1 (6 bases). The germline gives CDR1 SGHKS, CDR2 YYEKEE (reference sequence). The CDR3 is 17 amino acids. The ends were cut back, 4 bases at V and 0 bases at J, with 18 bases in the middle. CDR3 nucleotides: TGTGCCAGCAGCCCAACGGCCCAGGGGTCTAGCACAGATACGCAGTATTTT. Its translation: CASSPTAQGSSTDTQYF.

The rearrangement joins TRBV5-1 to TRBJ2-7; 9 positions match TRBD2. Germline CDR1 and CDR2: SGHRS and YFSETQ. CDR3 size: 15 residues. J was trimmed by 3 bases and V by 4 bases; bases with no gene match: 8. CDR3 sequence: CASSPLSGRGYEQYF. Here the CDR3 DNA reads TGCGCCAGCAGCCCGCTTAGCGGGAGAGGCTACGAGCAGTACTTC.

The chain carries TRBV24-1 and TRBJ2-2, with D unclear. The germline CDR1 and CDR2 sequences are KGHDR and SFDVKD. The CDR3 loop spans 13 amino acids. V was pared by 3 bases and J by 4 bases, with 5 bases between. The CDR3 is CATSDTTTGELFF. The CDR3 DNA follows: TGTGCCACCAGTGATACTACCACCGGGGAGCTGTTTTTT.

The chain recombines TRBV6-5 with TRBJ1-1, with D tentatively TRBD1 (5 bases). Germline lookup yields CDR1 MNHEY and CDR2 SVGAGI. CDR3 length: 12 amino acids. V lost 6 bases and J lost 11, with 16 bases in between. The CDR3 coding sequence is TGTGCCAGCAGCACACTGCGGGGCCCTGCTTTCTTT. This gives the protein CASSTLRGPAFF.